This T cell receptor beta chain was identified during a study of shared clonotypes between healthy human individuals. Of note for this clone: Its matching antigen is unknown.

CDR1 and CDR2 (germline): SQVTM, ANQGSEA. V shed 0 bases and J shed 3 bases, with 11 bases lying between them. The CDR3 consists of 14 residues. The study, taken as a whole, reports: Rarefaction demonstrated incomplete sorted-subset sequencing despite large depth.

Produced via immunoSEQ multiplex PCR; TCRdb's table is partial and in-frame only. The data hold a few million clones, with more than 85% observed a single time. The donors were all Caucasian adults (living in Nashville, Tennessee). This clonotype originated in a man aged 18 to 30 in good health. Some clones in this sample may be carry-over from other donors' samples. Sequencing was performed on naive CD4+ T cells from PBMCs. Subset described: CD45RA+ positively selected. The rearrangement uses TRBV29-1 and TRBJ2-5; D is undetermined. In DNA form, the CDR3 reads TGCAGCGTTGAAGAAGGAATGGTAGAAGAGACCCAGTACTTC. This codes for CSVEEGMVEETQYF.